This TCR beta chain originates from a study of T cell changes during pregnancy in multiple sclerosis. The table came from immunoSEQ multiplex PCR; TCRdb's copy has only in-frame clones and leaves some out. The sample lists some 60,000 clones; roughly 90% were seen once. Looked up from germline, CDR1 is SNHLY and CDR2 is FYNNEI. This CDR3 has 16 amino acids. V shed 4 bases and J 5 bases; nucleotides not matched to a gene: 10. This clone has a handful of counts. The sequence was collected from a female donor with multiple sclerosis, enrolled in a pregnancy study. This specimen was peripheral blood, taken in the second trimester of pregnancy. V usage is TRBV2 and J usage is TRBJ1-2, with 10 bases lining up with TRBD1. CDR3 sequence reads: CASSGDRGSGPYGYTF. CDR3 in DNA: TGTGCCAGCAGTGGGGACAGGGGATCGGGGCCTTATGGCTACACCTTC.